A selection of T cell receptor beta chains follows, all from one sample in a study of naive and memory T cell subsets. Via MiXCR, TCRdb re-called the UMI-ligation and nested PCR reads, giving one row per CDR3 protein. The sample yields roughly 150,000 distinct CDR3 sequences, about 20% seen once. Sequenced sample: naive CD8+ T cells from blood. The receptors derive from a human donor in good health. Each CDR3 is given with its conserved first and last residue. D genes are given only for firm matches. Not all rows give a size; the values are once, few, many and, for expanded clones, a class.

>TRBJ2-7|TRBV12-3/TRBV12-4|-|TRBD1
CASRRQGGSYEQYF
TGTGCCAGCAGAAGACAGGGGGGCTCCTACGAGCAGTACTTC
>TRBJ1-6|TRBV9|-|-
CASSASGSPLHF
TGTGCCAGCAGCGCCTCCGGGTCACCCCTCCACTTT
>TRBJ2-1|TRBV6-5|few|TRBD2
CASSWLAAPSYNEQFF
TGTGCCAGCAGTTGGCTAGCGGCGCCTTCCTACAATGAGCAGTTCTTC
>TRBJ2-7|TRBV28|-|-
CASTHEGRRYEQYF
TGTGCCAGCACGCATGAGGGAAGGCGGTACGAGCAGTACTTC
>TRBJ2-7|TRBV6-1|few|TRBD2
CASREGAGGGREQYF
TGTGCCAGCCGGGAGGGAGCGGGAGGAGGCAGAGAGCAGTACTTC
>TRBJ1-6|TRBV4-1|-|-
CASSQVGVSPLHF
TGCGCCAGCAGCCAAGTTGGGGTTTCACCCCTCCACTTT
>TRBJ2-3|TRBV5-6|few|TRBD2
CASSLDTSGETDTQYF
TGTGCCAGCAGCTTGGACACTAGCGGGGAGACAGATACGCAGTATTTT
>TRBJ2-5|TRBV7-2|many|-
CASSFLSGVQETQYF
TGTGCCAGCAGCTTCCTTAGCGGAGTACAAGAGACCCAGTACTTC
>TRBJ1-5|TRBV4-3|-|TRBD1
CASSQDLRTGGQPQHF
TGCGCCAGCAGCCAAGATCTAAGGACAGGCGGGCAGCCCCAGCATTTT
>TRBJ1-1|TRBV6-2/TRBV6-3|once|-
CASSPEMNTEAFF
TGTGCCAGCAGTCCCGAAATGAACACTGAAGCTTTCTTT
>TRBJ2-5|TRBV9|-|-
CASSFLANGQETQYF
TGTGCCAGCAGCTTTCTAGCGAACGGCCAAGAGACCCAGTACTTC
>TRBJ2-3|TRBV28|few|TRBD2
CASSFLAGVPDTQYF
TGTGCCAGCAGTTTTCTAGCGGGAGTGCCAGATACGCAGTATTTT
>TRBJ1-2|TRBV27|-|TRBD1
CASSPRGQGFYGYTF
TGTGCCAGCAGTCCACGAGGACAGGGTTTCTATGGCTACACCTTC
>TRBJ2-5|TRBV20-1|-|-
CSARVSGFQETQYF
TGCAGTGCTAGAGTATCCGGGTTCCAAGAGACCCAGTACTTC
>TRBJ2-1|TRBV20-1|few|-
CSARDREGVLFHEQFF
TGCAGTGCTAGAGATAGAGAGGGAGTCCTTTTCCATGAGCAGTTCTTC
>TRBJ2-5|TRBV10-1|-|TRBD1
CASSAGAGGLRETQYF
TGCGCCAGCAGTGCTGGGGCAGGGGGTCTGAGAGAGACCCAGTACTTC
>TRBJ2-3|TRBV29-1|-|-
CSVETGFRTDTQYF
TGCAGCGTAGAAACAGGGTTCCGCACAGATACGCAGTATTTT
>TRBJ2-3|TRBV6-2/TRBV6-3|-|-
CASSYSMFDTQYF
TGTGCCAGCAGTTACTCGATGTTTGATACGCAGTATTTT
>TRBJ2-1|TRBV12-3/TRBV12-4|-|-
CASGGAYNEQFF
TGTGCCAGCGGGGGAGCCTACAATGAGCAGTTCTTC
>TRBJ1-5|TRBV27|-|-
CASSLHRDGQPQHF
TGTGCCAGCAGTCTACACAGGGATGGTCAGCCCCAGCATTTT
>TRBJ1-5|TRBV12-3/TRBV12-4|-|-
CASSFEGLNQPQHF
TGTGCCAGCAGTTTTGAGGGGTTGAACCAGCCCCAGCATTTT
>TRBJ1-2|TRBV9|-|TRBD1
CASSVAPSGTGPLANYGYTF
TGTGCCAGCAGCGTAGCTCCAAGCGGGACAGGGCCTTTAGCTAACTATGGCTACACCTTC
>TRBJ2-5|TRBV11-2|few|TRBD2
CASSPGGSRQETQYF
TGTGCCAGCAGCCCTGGCGGGAGTCGTCAAGAGACCCAGTACTTC
>TRBJ2-1|TRBV7-9|few|TRBD1
CASSLQTGDRGNEQFF
TGTGCCAGCAGCTTACAAACAGGGGATCGGGGCAATGAGCAGTTCTTC
>TRBJ1-1|TRBV7-6|few|-
CASSLDGSMAFF
TGTGCCAGCAGCTTAGATGGTTCAATGGCTTTCTTT
>TRBJ2-1|TRBV7-8|few|TRBD1
CASSTAGQGHRGEQFF
TGTGCCAGCAGCACCGCGGGACAGGGTCATAGGGGTGAGCAGTTCTTC
>TRBJ2-7|TRBV4-2|once|TRBD1
CASSQVQGTVPGSSYEQYF
TGTGCCAGCAGCCAAGTCCAAGGGACAGTTCCAGGAAGCTCCTACGAGCAGTACTTC